What follows are 24 T cell receptor beta chains derived from one specimen sequenced in a study of shared clonotypes between healthy human individuals. Repertoires were generated with immunoSEQ multiplex PCR, while TCRdb's copy carries only in-frame clones and drops some. The data hold just over 2,000,000 clones, with 85% to 95% observed a single time. The sequenced sample was naive CD4+ T cells sorted from blood. Subset specified: CD45RA+ positively selected. These receptors originate from a man between 18 and 35 years old in good health.

The V call is TRBV5-5, the J call TRBJ1-3, with TRBD1 matching over 8 bases. The germline V gene has CDR1 SGHKS and CDR2 YYEKEE (reference sequence). This CDR3 contains 17 residues. The ends lost 0 bases at V and 4 bases at J; junction bases unmatched: 9. The CDR3 region has the DNA TGTGCCAGCAGCTTGGGAGGACAGGGTATTTGGGGAAACACCATATATTTT. It specifies CASSLGGQGIWGNTIYF.

The chain has TRBV27 and TRBJ2-3; D not certain. Germline V gives CDR1 MNHEY, CDR2 SMNVEV (reference sequence). V shed 3 bases and J shed 11 bases, with 6 bases lying between them. This CDR3 contains 10 residues. In nucleotides, the CDR3 is TGTGCCAGCAGTTTTCCAGTGCAGTATTTT. This codes for CASSFPVQYF.

The V and J genes are TRBV5-6 and TRBJ1-2; tentatively, D is TRBD1 (5 bases). CDR3 length: 14 amino acids. The germline CDR1 and CDR2 sequences are SGHDT and YYEEEE. With 2 bases removed from V and 0 bases from J, the gap between germline ends came to 8 bases. The CDR3 nucleotides are TGTGCCAGCAGCTTAGGGACCGCTAACTATGGCTACACCTTC. It is translated as CASSLGTANYGYTF.

This clone has just a few counts. The chain recombines TRBV6-1 with TRBJ1-5, with 9 bases lining up with TRBD1. Trimming cost V 1 base and J 4 bases; bases outside gene matches: 5. Germline V gene sequence: CDR1 MNHNS, CDR2 SASEGT. The CDR3 extends over 16 amino acids. The DNA for the CDR3 is TGTGCCAGCAGTGAAGTACGGGGACAGGGAAATCAGCCCCAGCATTTT. Translated: CASSEVRGQGNQPQHF.

The chain is built from TRBV6-1 and TRBJ1-6, with a weak D call TRBD1 (5 bases). The CDR3 runs 15 residues. CDR1 and CDR2 (germline): MNHNS, SASEGT. V gave up 1 base and J gave up 7 bases, with 11 bases separating them. The CDR3 region is CASSEGPGLNSPLHF. CDR3 in DNA: TGTGCCAGCAGTGAAGGGCCAGGGCTAAATTCACCCCTCCACTTT.

The rearrangement uses TRBV28 and TRBJ2-2; D ambiguous. The germline CDR1 and CDR2 sequences are MDHEN and SYDVKM. Between the trimmed V and J ends, which lost 4 bases and 1 base, there was a span of 13 bases. CDR3 length equals 16 residues. The CDR3 nucleotides are TGTGCCAGCAGTTCTGAAGCCCTAGAGAACACCGGGGAGCTGTTTTTT. Protein product: CASSSEALENTGELFF. The full variable domain, completed using reference TRBV28 and TRBJ2-2, is DVKVTQSSRYLVKRTGEKVFLECVQDMDHENMFWYRQDPGLGLRLIYFSYDVKMKEKGDIPEGYSVSREKKERFSLILESASTNQTSMYLCASSSEALENTGELFFGEGSRLTVL.

This clone was observed at least ten times. CDR3 residues: CASSLSGGQVYYGYTF. The CDR3 nucleotides are TGTGCCAGCAGTTTGTCAGGGGGGCAGGTTTACTATGGCTACACCTTC. The rearrangement joins TRBV27 to TRBJ1-2; 7 positions agree with TRBD1. There are 16 residues in the CDR3. V shed 3 bases and J 3 bases; nucleotides not matched to a gene: 10. CDR1 is MNHEY, CDR2 SMNVEV, per germline (reference sequence).

J is TRBJ2-7 and V is TRBV30; no firm D call. Trimming stripped 3 bases from V and 4 bases from J, with 10 bases between. Germline V gene data show CDR1 as GTSNPN and CDR2 as SVGIG (reference sequence). The CDR3 extends over 12 amino acids. The CDR3 DNA reads TGTGCCTGGAGCGCCCGGAATTACGAGCAGTACTTC. Amino acid sequence: CAWSARNYEQYF.

V and J are TRBV27 and TRBJ2-7; 9 positions match TRBD1. The CDR3 runs to 13 residues. Germline CDR1 MNHEY, CDR2 SMNVEV (reference sequence). The V gene end was trimmed by 6 bases and the J gene end by 1 base; junction bases not matched to a gene: 1. CDR3 in amino acids: CASRGTGSYEQYF. In DNA form, the CDR3 reads TGTGCCAGCAGGGGGACAGGGTCCTACGAGCAGTACTTC.

The CDR3 bases are TGTGCCAGCAGTGAGTTGGGTCGGGACAGCTATGGCTACACCTTC. Amino acids: CASSELGRDSYGYTF. The chain joins TRBV6-1 to TRBJ1-2; 7 bases line up with TRBD1. Unmatched junction bases numbered 8, after V lost 3 bases and J lost 4 bases. The CDR3 runs to 15 residues. From germline, CDR1 is MNHNS and CDR2 SASEGT.

CDR3: CASGLVPTGGRVMNTEAFF. The CDR3 DNA sequence: TGTGCTAGTGGTTTGGTACCGACAGGGGGCAGAGTAATGAACACTGAAGCTTTCTTT. The chain uses TRBV12-5 and TRBJ1-1, with 10 bases lining up with TRBD1. CDR1 is LGHNT, CDR2 FRNRAP, per germline. V shed 0 bases, J shed 0 bases, and the junction held 10 bases outside the gene matches. The CDR3 is 19 amino acids.

With respect to this clone: This CDR3 is also generated by other DNA sequences in the sample. The V call is TRBV7-9, the J call TRBJ2-7, with a weak D call TRBD2 (6 bases). V gave up 6 bases and J gave up 0 bases, with 12 bases separating them. This CDR3 has 14 residues. Germline V gene lookup returns CDR1 SEHNR and CDR2 FQNEAQ (reference sequence). CDR3 coding DNA: TGTGCCAGCAGTCCCTCCGGGGGCTCCTACGAGCAGTACTTC. It is translated as CASSPSGGSYEQYF.

With respect to this clone: The same CDR3 is also encoded by other DNA sequences in this sample. This chain uses TRBV5-1 with TRBJ2-7; 11 nucleotides match TRBD1. The CDR3 runs 14 residues. J was trimmed by 0 bases and V by 5 bases; bases with no gene match: 1. CDR1 and CDR2 from the germline V gene are SGHRS and YFSETQ. CDR3 bases: TGCGCCAGCAGGGGGACAGGGGGCTCCTACGAGCAGTACTTC. This translates into CASRGTGGSYEQYF.

V and J are TRBV5-4 and TRBJ2-7, with 11 bases aligning to TRBD2. Germline V gene lookup returns CDR1 SGHNT and CDR2 YYREEE (reference sequence). The J segment lost 4 bases and the V segment lost 0 bases, leaving 3 bases of the junction unmatched. This CDR3 comprises 15 residues. This CDR3 is CASSLGLAGMYEQYF. The CDR3 DNA reads TGTGCCAGCAGCTTGGGACTAGCGGGAATGTACGAGCAGTACTTC.

The V and J genes are TRBV19 and TRBJ2-1; no clear D. The germline V gene has CDR1 LNHDA and CDR2 SQIVND (reference sequence). The CDR3 extends over 15 amino acids. The V end was cut by 7 bases, the J end by 0 bases, with 13 bases between. CDR3 DNA: TGTGCCAGTATGGGCAGGCTGAGCTCCTACAATGAGCAGTTCTTC. It translates to CASMGRLSSYNEQFF.

A note on this clone: Other DNA sequences within the sample encode an identical CDR3. The CDR3 nucleotides read TGCAGCGTGGGACGCTCGAACACCGGGGAGCTGTTTTTT. Its protein product is CSVGRSNTGELFF. This chain links TRBV29-1 with TRBJ2-2; D is possibly TRBD1 or TRBD2 (5 bases each). V lost 6 bases to trimming and J lost 0 bases, with 8 bases between them. Germline values: CDR1 SQVTM, CDR2 ANQGSEA. This CDR3 comprises 13 residues.

This chain uses TRBV4-1 with TRBJ1-6; no definite D call. The CDR3 sequence is 15 residues long. Germline V gives CDR1 MGHRA, CDR2 YSYEKL. Trimming took 3 bases from V and 0 from J, leaving 6 bases between them. For the CDR3, the DNA is TGCGCCAGCAGCCACCCCGGCTCCTATAATTCACCCCTCCACTTT. Amino acids: CASSHPGSYNSPLHF.

This chain joins TRBV7-8 and TRBJ2-1; 8 bases align to TRBD2. Germline CDR1 reads SGHVS; CDR2 reads FQNEAQ. The CDR3 length is 16 residues. V shed 2 bases and J 2 bases; nucleotides not matched to a gene: 5. This CDR3 is CASSLLTSGPYNEQFF. CDR3 DNA: TGTGCCAGCAGCTTACTAACTAGCGGACCCTACAATGAGCAGTTCTTC.

In this sample, this clone turned up once. The chain employs TRBV10-3 and TRBJ2-1, with 7 bases aligning to TRBD1. The CDR3 runs to 15 residues. V was clipped by 5 bases and J by 0 bases; unmatched bases: 4. Germline assignment: CDR1 ENHRY and CDR2 SYGVKD. The CDR3 bases are TGTGCCATCAGTCCGGACAGGAACTCCTACAATGAGCAGTTCTTC. Protein sequence: CAISPDRNSYNEQFF.

This chain links TRBV4-1 with TRBJ1-5; TRBD1 matches at 8 bases. Germline values: CDR1 MGHRA, CDR2 YSYEKL. The CDR3 contains 14 residues. V was clipped by 5 bases and J by 2 bases; unmatched bases: 2. The CDR3 is CASSTTGGNQPQHF. DNA of the CDR3: TGCGCCAGCAGCACGACAGGGGGCAATCAGCCCCAGCATTTT.

This chain joins TRBV27 and TRBJ2-6; D is undetermined. The CDR3 extends over 16 amino acids. From germline, CDR1 is MNHEY and CDR2 SMNVEV (reference sequence). V lost 6 bases and J 0 bases, leaving 12 bases between the germline ends. This chain's CDR3 is CASSVLGISGANVLTF. CDR3 nucleotides: TGTGCCAGCAGCGTGTTAGGTATCTCTGGGGCCAACGTCCTGACTTTC.

The chain combines TRBV4-1 with TRBJ1-2; D is unclear. V was cut by 0 bases and J by 8 bases, with 16 bases left in between. CDR1 MGHRA and CDR2 YSYEKL come from the germline V gene. CDR3 length: 15 residues. CDR3: CASSQEEQNGRGYTF. Here the CDR3 DNA reads TGCGCCAGCAGCCAAGAAGAACAAAACGGAAGGGGCTACACCTTC.

Remarks on this clone: The sample has other DNA sequences that encode this CDR3 too. The chain combines TRBV18 with TRBJ2-7; 9 positions agree with TRBD1. Germline V lookup: CDR1 KGHSH, CDR2 LQKENI. V gave up 3 bases and J gave up 4 bases; unmatched junction bases: 7. The CDR3 has 15 amino acids. CDR3 protein: CASSPGTGGVYEQYF. As DNA, the CDR3 is TGTGCCAGCTCACCGGGAACAGGGGGCGTGTACGAGCAGTACTTC. The full variable domain, in which reference TRBV18 and TRBJ2-7 provide the parts outside the CDR3, is NAGVMQNPRHLVRRRGQEARLRCSPMKGHSHVYWYRQLPEEGLKFMVYLQKENIIDESGMPKERFSAEFPKEGPSILRIQQVVRGDSAAYFCASSPGTGGVYEQYFGPGTRLTVT.

The chain is built from TRBV30 and TRBJ2-3; D uncertain. The germline gives CDR1 GTSNPN, CDR2 SVGIG (reference sequence). V was shortened by 0 bases and J by 2 bases, with 9 bases between the two germline ends. There are 14 residues in the CDR3. The CDR3 spells CAWSVGWTTDTQYF. In DNA form, the CDR3 reads TGTGCCTGGAGTGTAGGTTGGACCACAGATACGCAGTATTTT.